These T cell receptor beta chains were read from a single sample in a study of cytomegalovirus exposure and HLA in healthy donors. Assay: immunoSEQ multiplex PCR; the TCRdb copy retains only in-frame clones and omits some. The sample consists of under 200,000 clones, less than 85% of them appearing once. Sample: PBMCs. These receptors all come from a man in his forties in good health and CMV-seronegative. Both conserved end residues are part of each CDR3. D genes are given only for firm matches. Some rows mark clone size as missing; the rest say once, few, many or name a class of expanded clone.

-	TRBJ1-3	-	TRBV10-3	15	CAIRPDQGRGNTIYF	TGTGCCATCAGACCCGATCAGGGGCGGGGAAACACCATATATTTT
-	TRBJ2-7	-	TRBV5-1	11	CASSSEGVQYF	TGCGCCAGCAGCTCCGAGGGCGTGCAGTACTTC
TRBD1	TRBJ1-6	-	TRBV7-9	16	CASSLAGQGVNSPLHF	TGTGCCAGCAGCTTAGCAGGACAGGGGGTCAATTCACCCCTCCACTTT
TRBD2	TRBJ2-1	few	TRBV6-4	15	CASSDSTSGSNEQFF	TGTGCCAGCAGTGACTCGACTAGCGGGAGCAATGAGCAGTTCTTC
TRBD1	TRBJ1-6	-	TRBV7-9	15	CASSSTGQANSPLHF	TGTGCCAGCAGCTCAACGGGACAGGCCAATTCACCCCTCCACTTT
-	TRBJ1-2	-	TRBV19	19	CASSPDGGRIHQANYGYTF	TGTGCCAGTAGTCCAGACGGAGGGCGGATACATCAAGCTAACTATGGCTACACCTTC
TRBD2	TRBJ2-5	once	TRBV5-4	16	CASSFWLAGGVETQYF	TGTGCCAGCAGCTTTTGGCTAGCGGGAGGGGTGGAGACCCAGTACTTC
-	TRBJ2-1	-	TRBV5-4	14	CASTLRQVGNEQFF	TGTGCCAGCACCCTGAGGCAAGTGGGCAATGAGCAGTTCTTC
-	TRBJ1-1	once	TRBV18	16	CASSPNRRGGDTEAFF	TGTGCCAGCTCACCGAACCGACGGGGGGGGGACACTGAAGCTTTCTTT
-	TRBJ1-3	-	TRBV7-2	15	CASSSTGTPGNTIYF	TGTGCCAGCAGTTCAACCGGGACTCCTGGAAACACCATATATTTT
TRBD2	TRBJ2-7	-	TRBV9	12	CAVWRELCEQYF	TGTGCAGTCTGGCGGGAGCTGTGCGAGCAGTACTTC
TRBD1	TRBJ1-5	few	TRBV5-4	16	CASSAPGQGTAQPQHF	TGTGCCAGCAGCGCCCCCGGACAGGGTACGGCGCAGCCCCAGCATTTT
-	TRBJ1-5	-	TRBV2	14	CASSPQGPNQPQHF	TGTGCCAGCAGTCCACAGGGACCTAATCAGCCCCAGCATTTT
TRBD1	TRBJ1-1	-	TRBV4-1	16	CASSQDRGLRNTEAFF	TGCGCCAGCAGCCAAGATAGGGGGCTCAGGAACACTGAAGCTTTCTTT
-	TRBJ2-7	-	TRBV4-3	16	CASSQDYGHETYEQYF	TGCGCCAGCAGCCAAGATTATGGCCATGAGACTTACGAGCAGTACTTC
-	TRBJ2-4	-	TRBV7-2	18	CASSLFRGGSTAKNIQYF	TGTGCCAGCAGCTTATTCCGGGGTGGCAGTACAGCCAAAAACATTCAGTACTTC
TRBD1	TRBJ1-5	few	TRBV2	14	CASRDRTSNQPQHF	TGTGCCAGCAGGGACAGGACTAGCAATCAGCCCCAGCATTTT
-	TRBJ2-7	-	TRBV6-5	13	CASSYYQGSEQYF	TGTGCCAGCAGTTACTACCAGGGGAGCGAGCAGTACTTC
-	TRBJ2-2	few	TRBV5-4	17	CASSSRRDSRKTGELFF	TGTGCCAGCAGCTCCAGGCGGGACTCAAGGAAGACCGGGGAGCTGTTTTTT
TRBD1	TRBJ1-2	-	TRBV9	14	CASSVGQGGNGYTF	TGTGCCAGCAGCGTAGGACAGGGAGGTAATGGCTACACCTTC
-	TRBJ2-7	-	TRBV5-1	11	CASSLDREQYF	TGCGCCAGCAGCTTGGACAGAGAGCAGTACTTC
-	TRBJ2-7	-	TRBV27	13	CASRVLSSYEQYF	TGTGCCAGCAGGGTCCTCAGCTCCTACGAGCAGTACTTC
-	TRBJ2-1	-	TRBV7-3	16	CASSLMRELRYNEQFF	TGTGCCAGCAGCTTAATGAGAGAACTGCGCTACAATGAGCAGTTCTTC
-	TRBJ2-7	-	TRBV6-1	11	CASTVSYEQYF	TGTGCCAGCACAGTATCATACGAGCAGTACTTC
-	TRBJ2-5	-	TRBV7-2	15	CASSNGQLLGETQYF	TGTGCCAGCAGCAACGGACAGTTGCTAGGGGAGACCCAGTACTTC
TRBD1	TRBJ1-2	-	TRBV5-4	13	CASSLDRGYGYTF	TGTGCCAGCAGCTTGGACAGGGGCTATGGCTACACCTTC
-	TRBJ2-3	once	TRBV7-9	11	CASSEANTQYF	TGTGCCAGCAGCGAAGCGAATACGCAGTATTTT
TRBD2	TRBJ2-7	-	TRBV5-1	14	CASSPLAGPYEQYF	TGCGCCAGCAGCCCTCTAGCGGGGCCCTACGAGCAGTACTTC
-	TRBJ2-5	-	TRBV5-1	14	CASSPKEGPETQYF	TGCGCCAGCAGCCCGAAGGAGGGGCCTGAGACCCAGTACTTC
TRBD1	TRBJ1-5	-	TRBV2	14	CASSGDRYNQPQHF	TGTGCCAGCAGTGGGGACAGGTACAATCAGCCCCAGCATTTT
TRBD1	TRBJ1-5	-	TRBV7-9	14	CASSWTGDNQPQHF	TGTGCCAGCAGTTGGACAGGGGACAATCAGCCCCAGCATTTT
TRBD1	TRBJ2-3	once	TRBV10-3	15	CAISESDRDTDTQYF	TGTGCCATCAGTGAGTCGGACAGGGACACAGATACGCAGTATTTT
-	TRBJ1-2	-	TRBV7-2	11	CASGLTGGYTF	TGTGCCTCAGGGTTGACTGGTGGCTACACCTTC
-	TRBJ1-1	-	TRBV5-5	11	CASSWTGEAFF	TGTGCCAGCAGTTGGACGGGGGAAGCTTTCTTT
-	TRBJ2-7	-	TRBV7-9	13	CASSHEENYEQYF	TGTGCCAGCAGCCATGAGGAGAACTACGAGCAGTACTTC
-	TRBJ2-7	few	TRBV9	15	CASSVATGPDYEQYF	TGTGCCAGCAGCGTAGCGACAGGACCTGACTACGAGCAGTACTTC
TRBD1	TRBJ2-7	-	TRBV27	19	CASSPFGGQGLTRSYEQYF	TGTGCCAGCAGTCCCTTTGGGGGACAGGGATTGACTAGATCCTACGAGCAGTACTTC
TRBD1	TRBJ1-5	once	TRBV28	15	CASITTGGSNQPQHF	TGTGCCAGCATCACGACAGGGGGTAGCAATCAGCCCCAGCATTTT
-	TRBJ1-2	-	TRBV6-1	12	CASSVMAYGYTF	TGTGCCAGCAGTGTGATGGCTTATGGCTACACCTTC
-	TRBJ2-1	-	TRBV14	11	CASSLRNEQFF	TGTGCCAGCAGCCTTCGCAATGAGCAGTTCTTC
TRBD1	TRBJ1-1	-	TRBV5-4	14	CASSLTGGNTEAFF	TGTGCCAGCAGCTTGACAGGGGGCAACACTGAAGCTTTCTTT